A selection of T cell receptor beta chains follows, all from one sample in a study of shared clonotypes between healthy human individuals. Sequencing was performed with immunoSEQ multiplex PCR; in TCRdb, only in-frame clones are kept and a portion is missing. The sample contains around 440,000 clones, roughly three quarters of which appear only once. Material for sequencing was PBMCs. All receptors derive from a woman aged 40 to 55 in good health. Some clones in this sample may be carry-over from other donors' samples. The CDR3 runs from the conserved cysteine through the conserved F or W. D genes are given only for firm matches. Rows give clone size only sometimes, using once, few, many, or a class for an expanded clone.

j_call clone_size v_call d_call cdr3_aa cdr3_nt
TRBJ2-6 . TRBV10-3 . CAISEADSGANVLTF TGTGCCATCAGTGAGGCAGACTCTGGGGCCAACGTCCTGACTTTC
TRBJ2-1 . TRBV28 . CASEGRGSYNEQFF TGTGCCAGCGAAGGCAGGGGTTCCTACAATGAGCAGTTCTTC
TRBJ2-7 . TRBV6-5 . CASSYLGSGDYEQYF TGTGCCAGCAGTTACTTGGGATCGGGGGACTACGAGCAGTACTTC
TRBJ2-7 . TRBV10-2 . CASSESAGAYEQYF TGCGCCAGCAGTGAGTCGGCAGGAGCCTACGAGCAGTACTTC
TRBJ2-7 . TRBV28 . CASSPQPGEQYF TGTGCCAGCAGCCCGCAGCCGGGCGAGCAGTACTTC
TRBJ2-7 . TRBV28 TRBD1 CASSGRDRASYEQYF TGTGCCAGCAGCGGTAGGGACAGGGCATCCTACGAGCAGTACTTC
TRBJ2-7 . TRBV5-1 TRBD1 CASSQGQAPYEQYF TGCGCCAGCAGCCAGGGACAGGCCCCCTACGAGCAGTACTTC
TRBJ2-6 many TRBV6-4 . CASSGAAGGGSGANVLTF TGTGCCAGCAGTGGGGCGGCAGGGGGAGGCTCTGGGGCCAACGTCCTGACTTTC
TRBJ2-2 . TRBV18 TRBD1 CASSPRRDRYSNTGELFF TGTGCCAGCTCACCACGCCGGGACAGGTATTCGAACACCGGGGAGCTGTTTTTT
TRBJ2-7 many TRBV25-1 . CASSDGRTKTYEQYF TGTGCCAGCAGTGACGGGCGGACAAAAACCTACGAGCAGTACTTC
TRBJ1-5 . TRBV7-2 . CASSLESRAGDSNQPQHF TGTGCCAGCAGCTTAGAAAGTAGGGCAGGAGATAGCAATCAGCCCCAGCATTTT